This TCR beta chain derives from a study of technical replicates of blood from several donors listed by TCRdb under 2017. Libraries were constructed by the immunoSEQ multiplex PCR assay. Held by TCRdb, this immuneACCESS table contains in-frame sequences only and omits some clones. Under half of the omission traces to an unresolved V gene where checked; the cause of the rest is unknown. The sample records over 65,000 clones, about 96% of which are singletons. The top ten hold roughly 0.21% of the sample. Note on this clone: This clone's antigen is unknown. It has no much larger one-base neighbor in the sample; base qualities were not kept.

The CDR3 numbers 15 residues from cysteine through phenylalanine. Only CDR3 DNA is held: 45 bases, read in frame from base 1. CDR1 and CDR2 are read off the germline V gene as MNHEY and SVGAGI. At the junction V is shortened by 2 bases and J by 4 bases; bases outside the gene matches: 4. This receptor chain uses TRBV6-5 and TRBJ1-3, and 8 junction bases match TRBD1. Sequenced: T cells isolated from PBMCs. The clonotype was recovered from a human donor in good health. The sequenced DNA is TGTGCCAGCAGTTACCGGGGACAGGTCGGAAACACCATATATTTT. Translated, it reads CASSYRGQVGNTIYF.